This entry concerns a single T cell receptor (beta chain). These data come from a study of blood T cell repertoires in COVID-19. Across the study: The United States, Italy and Spain were the sources of the acute and convalescent COVID-19 samples. PBMCs, B-cell-depleted T cells, or T cells provided the cDNA or gDNA that made up the material.

Looked up from germline, CDR1 is LGHNT and CDR2 is FRNRAP. This CDR3 is built from 17 residues. J lost 0 bases, V lost 2 bases, and 2 bases had no gene match. In the source study's methods: Reference gene primer amplification yielded estimated nucleated cell counts. Only in-frame clones appear in the TCRdb table, and some are missing; sequencing was by immunoSEQ multiplex PCR. V, J and clone size derive from that table, while D and trimming were established from the DNA sequence. The sample consists of 200,000 or so clones, 70% to 90% of them appearing once. The gene calls are TRBV12-5 and TRBJ1-3; 12 nucleotides align to TRBD1. Input material: peripheral blood. The sequence came from an elderly woman with acute or convalescent COVID-19. CDR3 bases: TGTGCTAGTGGTTTGAGGGGACAGGGGGCCTCTGGAAACACCATATATTTT. Translating gives CASGLRGQGASGNTIYF.